One and the same sample provided the 25 T cell receptor beta chains below, sequenced in a study of T cells in localized non-small cell lung cancer. Generated by immunoSEQ multiplex PCR, the TCRdb table keeps only in-frame clones and is missing some. The data show about 72,000 clones, 80% to 90% seen once. This specimen consisted of peripheral blood, obtained before any cancer treatment. Receptors originate from a female donor over 55 with stage I lung adenocarcinoma.

The rearrangement uses TRBV9 and TRBJ1-2; possibly TRBD1 for D (6 bases). V lost 0 bases to trimming and J lost 2 bases, with 11 bases between them. Germline V gene data show CDR1 as SGDLS and CDR2 as YYNGEE. The CDR3 totals 15 residues. The DNA for the CDR3 is TGTGCCAGCAGCGTAGCAAAGGACAGAAACTATGGCTACACCTTC. Protein sequence: CASSVAKDRNYGYTF.

This clone appeared a few times. V gene TRBV5-1 combines with J gene TRBJ2-3; D remains ambiguous. The CDR3 is 14 residues long. Between the trimmed V and J ends, which lost 0 bases and 0 bases, there was a span of 5 bases. In germline, CDR1 is SGHRS, CDR2 YFSETQ. CDR3 nucleotides: TGCGCCAGCAGCTTGGAGCCTAGCACAGATACGCAGTATTTT. Translated: CASSLEPSTDTQYF.

The rearrangement uses TRBV6-5 and TRBJ2-2; 11 bases map to TRBD1. J was trimmed by 6 bases and V by 0 bases; bases with no gene match: 3. The CDR3 consists of 16 residues. Germline lookup yields CDR1 MNHEY and CDR2 SVGAGI. The CDR3 loop is CASSYSSDRGPGELFF. The CDR3 nucleotides read TGTGCCAGCAGTTACTCGTCGGACAGGGGGCCCGGGGAGCTGTTTTTT.

The chain links TRBV6-1 to TRBJ1-5; D remains ambiguous. Trimming took off 2 bases at V and 5 bases at J, with 10 bases between the two ends. From germline, CDR1 is MNHNS and CDR2 SASEGT. This CDR3 comprises 14 residues. In DNA form, the CDR3 reads TGTGCCAGCAGTGAAATCGGGAAATATCAGCCCCAGCATTTT. As protein: CASSEIGKYQPQHF.

This chain connects TRBV12-5 to TRBJ2-3; D is perhaps TRBD2 (6 bases). CDR3 length: 13 residues. Germline V gene sequence: CDR1 LGHNT, CDR2 FRNRAP. V was pared by 6 bases and J by 3 bases, with 10 bases between. The CDR3 coding sequence is TGTGCTAGTGGATTCAGCGGGACAGATACGCAGTATTTT. It encodes CASGFSGTDTQYF.

The genes are TRBV5-1 and TRBJ1-1; TRBD1 is a possible D gene (5 bases). The ends were cut back, 0 bases at V and 1 base at J, with 16 bases in the middle. This CDR3 is built from 17 residues. Germline CDR1 and CDR2: SGHRS and YFSETQ. CDR3 amino acids: CASSLVQGLNRNTEAFF. DNA for the CDR3: TGCGCCAGCAGCTTGGTCCAGGGTCTAAACCGGAACACTGAAGCTTTCTTT.

The chain carries TRBV7-6 and TRBJ2-7, with D perhaps assigned TRBD1 or TRBD2 (6 bases each). Germline CDR1 SGHVS, CDR2 FNYEAQ. With 5 bases removed from V and 1 base from J, the gap between germline ends came to 9 bases. The CDR3 runs 13 residues. The CDR3 nucleotides read TGTGCCAGCAGCCGAGGGGGGTCCTACGAGCAGTACTTC. This translates into CASSRGGSYEQYF.

CDR3 DNA sequence: TGCGCCAGCAGCCAACGGGAGAGCACAGATACGCAGTATTTT. Translating it yields CASSQRESTDTQYF. This sequence joins TRBV4-1 and TRBJ2-3, with TRBD2 as a possible D gene (6 bases). Germline CDR1 and CDR2: MGHRA and YSYEKL. V lost 2 bases and J 0 bases, leaving 6 bases between the germline ends. This CDR3 comprises 14 residues.

The CDR3 region has the DNA TGCGCCAGCAGCCGTTTGGTCGGGGCGAGCACAGATACGCAGTATTTT. This translates into CASSRLVGASTDTQYF. The chain uses TRBV5-1 and TRBJ2-3; D is tentatively TRBD1 or TRBD2 (5 bases each). Germline lookup yields CDR1 SGHRS and CDR2 YFSETQ. The length of the CDR3 is 16 residues. V lost 4 bases to trimming and J lost 0 bases, with 15 bases between them.

V and J are TRBV27 and TRBJ2-7, with TRBD1 matching over 10 bases. Germline assignment: CDR1 MNHEY and CDR2 SMNVEV (reference sequence). The CDR3 is 14 amino acids. V was clipped by 3 bases and J by 7 bases; unmatched bases: 6. CDR3 residues: CASSFRDRGSEQYF. The CDR3 coding sequence is TGTGCCAGCAGTTTCCGGGACAGGGGCTCTGAGCAGTACTTC.

The chain has TRBV5-1 and TRBJ2-3; D is undetermined. V was pared by 6 bases and J by 2 bases, with 4 bases between. CDR3 length: 11 residues. Germline CDR1 SGHRS, CDR2 YFSETQ. The CDR3 nucleotides are TGCGCCAGCACCTTCACAGATACGCAGTATTTT. It is translated as CASTFTDTQYF.

The chain links TRBV15 to TRBJ1-4; D perhaps matches TRBD1 (5 bases). V shed 1 base and J shed 8 bases, with 8 bases lying between them. CDR3 length: 13 residues. From germline, CDR1 is LNHNV and CDR2 YYDKDF (reference sequence). CDR3 nucleotides: TGTGCCACCAGCAGAGGGGGCAGCGAAAAACTGTTTTTT. Protein: CATSRGGSEKLFF.

As DNA, the CDR3 is TGTGCCAGCTCGGGCGTTTCCGAGCAGTACTTC. It specifies CASSGVSEQYF. This chain connects TRBV18 to TRBJ2-7, with unresolved D. Germline V gene lookup returns CDR1 KGHSH and CDR2 LQKENI. The germline V and J ends were trimmed by 6 bases and 6 bases, with 9 bases remaining between them. This CDR3 region has 11 residues.

The chain has TRBV7-2 and TRBJ1-5; D is unclear. CDR3 length: 13 residues. Germline CDR1 SGHTA, CDR2 FQGNSA. Trimming left V 1 base short and J 6 bases short, with 7 bases between. CDR3 bases: TGTGCCAGCAGCTTAGAATCAGGTCAGCCCCAGCATTTT. Its translation: CASSLESGQPQHF.

V is TRBV7-6 and J is TRBJ2-1; D is possibly TRBD1 or TRBD2 (5 bases each). Germline-derived CDR1 and CDR2 are SGHVS and FNYEAQ. This CDR3 has 14 residues. The V end was cut by 0 bases, the J end by 8 bases, with 11 bases between. CDR3 nucleotide sequence: TGTGCCAGCAGCTTAGCGGGGGAGATCCATGAGCAGTTCTTC. As protein: CASSLAGEIHEQFF.

V usage is TRBV9 and J usage is TRBJ2-7; D possibly corresponds to TRBD1 (6 bases). Germline-derived CDR1 and CDR2 are SGDLS and YYNGEE. V lost 3 bases, J lost 2 bases, and 9 bases lay in between. The CDR3 spans 13 residues. The CDR3 DNA reads as TGTGCCAGCAGCGGGGACACTGCCTACGAGCAGTACTTC. Encoded protein: CASSGDTAYEQYF.

J is TRBJ1-5 and V is TRBV5-5; no clear D gene. The germline V gene has CDR1 SGHKS and CDR2 YYEKEE (reference sequence). V was pared by 0 bases and J by 3 bases, with 10 bases between. The CDR3 is made up of 15 amino acids. Here the CDR3 DNA reads TGTGCCAGCAGCTTGGATGGTCGGTTCAATCAGCCCCAGCATTTT. Translating gives CASSLDGRFNQPQHF.

The chain is built from TRBV5-6 and TRBJ1-2, with 9 bases lining up with TRBD1. Per germline, CDR1 SGHDT and CDR2 YYEEEE. V shed 4 bases and J 7 bases; nucleotides not matched to a gene: 11. The CDR3 has 15 amino acids. The CDR3 DNA is TGTGCCAGCAGCCTGTCCCGGGACAGGGAATTTGGCTACACCTTC. The encoded protein is CASSLSRDREFGYTF.

This sequence joins TRBV10-3 and TRBJ1-4; tentative D call: TRBD1 (6 bases). This CDR3 contains 14 residues. CDR1 ENHRY and CDR2 SYGVKD come from the germline V gene. Trimming stripped 2 bases from V and 4 bases from J, with 8 bases between. CDR3 in amino acids: CAISEGQSNEKLFF. The CDR3 nucleotides are TGTGCCATCAGTGAGGGACAGAGTAATGAAAAACTGTTTTTT.

The J gene is TRBJ2-1, the V gene TRBV4-1, with D perhaps matching TRBD2 (6 bases). The CDR3 has 15 amino acids. Trimming pared 1 base from V and 4 bases from J, leaving 11 bases between. Germline CDR1 and CDR2: MGHRA and YSYEKL. For the CDR3, the DNA is TGCGCCAGCAGCCAAGTATTGGGACTGTACAATGAGCAGTTCTTC. This translates into CASSQVLGLYNEQFF.

V gene TRBV14 combines with J gene TRBJ2-3; 7 nucleotides align to TRBD2. The germline CDR1 and CDR2 sequences are SGHDN and FVKESK. With 6 bases clipped from V and 1 base from J, the junction kept 7 bases outside the gene matches. The CDR3 totals 15 residues. CDR3 protein: CASSPMGGGTDTQYF. In DNA, the CDR3 is TGTGCCAGCAGTCCCATGGGGGGGGGCACAGATACGCAGTATTTT.

This chain connects TRBV7-3 to TRBJ1-2, with a weak D call TRBD1 (5 bases). The length of the CDR3 is 16 residues. CDR1 SGHTA and CDR2 FQGTGA come from the germline V gene. V was shortened by 2 bases and J by 2 bases, with 15 bases between the two germline ends. In DNA, the CDR3 is TGTGCCAGCAGCTTATGGGCAGGGCCTTCGAACTATGGCTACACCTTC. This codes for CASSLWAGPSNYGYTF.

This rearrangement joins TRBV7-2 to TRBJ2-3; D remains ambiguous. V dropped 3 bases and J dropped 1 base, with 11 bases sitting between them. The CDR3 spans 15 residues. Germline loops: CDR1 SGHTA, CDR2 FQGNSA. The CDR3: CASSFSVLRTDTQYF. The CDR3 DNA reads TGTGCCAGCAGCTTTAGTGTCCTCCGCACAGATACGCAGTATTTT.

The CDR3 region is CASSPFERGNYGYTF. The CDR3 DNA follows: TGTGCCAGCTCACCATTCGAAAGGGGGAACTATGGCTACACCTTC. The chain combines TRBV18 with TRBJ1-2; tentatively, D is TRBD1 (6 bases). CDR3 length: 15 amino acids. The V gene's germline CDR1 is KGHSH and CDR2 LQKENI. Trimming left V 2 bases short and J 2 bases short, with 12 bases between.

The genes are TRBV7-2 and TRBJ2-1, with 8 bases aligning to TRBD2. The germline V gene has CDR1 SGHTA and CDR2 FQGNSA. The CDR3 totals 13 residues. J lost 15 bases, V lost 3 bases, and 10 bases had no gene match. CDR3 DNA sequence: TGTGCCAGCAGCTTGGTTCCGGGACTAGGTCCGTTCTTC. Its translation is CASSLVPGLGPFF.